This T cell receptor beta chain was identified in a study of T cells in Graves' hyperthyroidism and ophthalmopathy. General observations from the study: Blood also showed most of the thyroid clonotypes that were expanded above 0.001.

Researchers amplified the TCR beta CDR3 regions from RNA transcripts. The study used the HTBI primer set for a first-round RT-PCR of the TCR CDR3. TCRdb passed the multiplex PCR reads through MiXCR, listing each CDR3 protein once. The table has 560,000 or so distinct CDR3 sequences, 46% seen once; the top ten hold approximately 8.2%. The V gene's germline CDR1 is SGHRS and CDR2 YFSETQ. The CDR3 spans 13 residues. The V and J ends lost 5 bases and 2 bases respectively, with 10 bases between them. With respect to this clonotype: Its antigen is unknown.

Among the patients, aged 18 to 65, hyperthyroidism was newly diagnosed and had lasted under 2 months. Uncontrolled infection, other autoimmune disease, pregnancy or lactation barred patients from enrollment. Sequenced sample: peripheral blood or thyroid tissue (not recorded which). The source of this sequence is a woman under 30 with Graves' hyperthyroidism. This chain links TRBV5-1 with TRBJ1-1; D is unclear. The CDR3 region has the DNA TGCGCCAGCAGGAACTCAGTAAACACTGAAGCTTTCTTT. Its translation: CASRNSVNTEAFF.